Listed here are 9 T cell receptor beta chains from one sample, sequenced in a study of blood T cells in healthy people across ages. A second PCR of about 7 to 11 cycles used a sample-barcoded 5' primer and a J-beta primer mix. TCRdb used MiXCR to reprocess the 5' RACE reads, holding one entry per CDR3 protein. The table shows approximately 940,000 distinct CDR3 sequences, with around 48% occurring only once. The sample taken for sequencing was blood. The receptors were sampled from a man in his thirties or forties in good health.

Only one count was recorded for this clonotype. This chain links TRBV6-5 with TRBJ1-1; D not certain. Germline V gives CDR1 MNHEY, CDR2 SVGAGI. V shed 0 bases and J shed 5 bases, with 7 bases lying between them. The CDR3 loop spans 13 amino acids. This CDR3 is CASSYSRATEAFF. DNA for the CDR3: TGTGCCAGCAGTTACTCGCGGGCAACTGAAGCTTTCTTT.

There are many counts of this clonotype. V gene TRBV4-2 combines with J gene TRBJ1-4; D is perhaps TRBD1 (5 bases). Trimming stripped 0 bases from V and 7 bases from J, with 18 bases between. Germline V gene data show CDR1 as LGHNA and CDR2 as YNFKEQ. The CDR3 runs 17 residues. The CDR3 bases are TGTGCCAGCAGCCAAGACCGGACATTTCTGGGTGGTGAAAAACTGTTTTTT. It is translated as CASSQDRTFLGGEKLFF.

This chain connects TRBV28 to TRBJ1-2, with 8 bases matching TRBD1. This CDR3 has 15 amino acids. Trimming cost V 2 bases and J 4 bases; bases outside gene matches: 6. Germline V gene data show CDR1 as MDHEN and CDR2 as SYDVKM. The CDR3 DNA is TGTGCCAGCAGTTTAGAGGAGACAGGGGTCTATGGCTACACCTTC. Its translation is CASSLEETGVYGYTF.

This clonotype has just a few counts. V and J are TRBV10-3 and TRBJ2-7; D might be TRBD1 or TRBD2, each matching 6 bases. The V end lost 9 bases, the J end lost 5 bases, and 17 bases lay between the germline ends. The germline gives CDR1 ENHRY, CDR2 SYGVKD. The CDR3 runs 13 residues. Here the CDR3 reads CAIHGGRFDEQYF. The CDR3 coding sequence is TGTGCCATTCACGGGGGCCGATTCGACGAGCAGTACTTC.

The genes are TRBV18 and TRBJ2-2; the D gene is possibly TRBD1 (5 bases). Germline CDR1 KGHSH, CDR2 LQKENI. The CDR3 sequence is 16 residues long. Trimming cost V 5 bases and J 2 bases, with 15 bases left between them. DNA for the CDR3: TGTGCCAGCTCAGCTACGGACACAACTAACACCGGGGAGCTGTTTTTT. This sequence encodes CASSATDTTNTGELFF.

This clonotype has a handful of counts. The chain joins TRBV5-1 to TRBJ2-7; 8 bases line up with TRBD1. The CDR3 sequence is 15 residues long. Germline CDR1 and CDR2: SGHRS and YFSETQ. With 5 bases clipped from V and 3 bases from J, the junction kept 10 bases outside the gene matches. The CDR3 protein is CASSSDRALDYEQYF. CDR3 bases: TGCGCCAGCAGTTCGGACAGGGCTCTAGACTACGAGCAGTACTTC.

The J gene is TRBJ2-3, the V gene TRBV3-1; D possibly corresponds to TRBD2 (5 bases). Germline V gene sequence: CDR1 LGHDT, CDR2 YNNKEL (reference sequence). The CDR3 is made up of 15 amino acids. Trimming took off 4 bases at V and 2 bases at J, with 13 bases between the two ends. DNA for the CDR3: TGTGCCAGCAGCCCTTTCGGGCTAGCCACAGATACGCAGTATTTT. This encodes CASSPFGLATDTQYF.

This chain connects TRBV4-1 to TRBJ2-5, with 8 bases identical to TRBD1. The J call may be in error: the DNA end matches TRBJ2-7 better. The germline V gene encodes CDR1 MGHRA and CDR2 YSYEKL. The CDR3 has 15 amino acids. The CDR3 nucleotides read TGCGCCAGCAGCCGAGGGGGACAGGTGAGCTACGAGCAGTACTTC. Translating gives CASSRGGQVSYEQYF.

This clonotype was picked up a small number of times. CDR3 DNA sequence: TGTGCCAGCAGACAGGGGGTTGAGCAGTTCTTC. It encodes CASRQGVEQFF. The genes are TRBV12-3 or TRBV12-4 and TRBJ2-1, with 8 bases fitting TRBD1. J lost 9 bases, V lost 6 bases, and 1 base had no gene match. The length of the CDR3 is 11 residues.